These 14 T cell receptor beta chains were all obtained from the same sample, sequenced in a study of blood T cell repertoires in COVID-19. Using immunoSEQ multiplex PCR, the repertoire was profiled, and TCRdb retains in-frame clones only, with some absent. The data contain approximately 300,000 clones, about 89% of them seen just once; the ten biggest clones take up 4.6%. Sequenced sample: peripheral blood. All receptors come from a middle-aged man with acute or convalescent COVID-19.

The V gene is TRBV6-5, the J gene TRBJ2-1, with D possibly TRBD1 on 6 matching bases. Germline CDR1 reads MNHEY; CDR2 reads SVGAGI. The CDR3 extends over 14 amino acids. V gave up 8 bases and J gave up 5 bases, with 16 bases separating them. The CDR3 loop reads CASANRVGDNEQFF. As DNA, the CDR3 is TGTGCCAGCGCCAACAGGGTAGGGGACAATGAGCAGTTCTTC.

This chain connects TRBV7-9 to TRBJ1-4, with D possibly matching TRBD1 (5 bases). Germline V lookup: CDR1 SEHNR, CDR2 FQNEAQ (reference sequence). The CDR3 runs to 15 residues. The V end was cut by 8 bases, the J end by 4 bases, with 17 bases between. The CDR3 coding sequence is TGTGCCAGCGCTGGGGCCACCTCAAGTAATGAAAAACTGTTTTTT. Translation gives CASAGATSSNEKLFF.

This clone occurred once. CDR3 loop: CASIPRFGSSYGYTF. The CDR3 DNA reads TGTGCCAGCATCCCAAGATTCGGGAGTTCCTATGGCTACACCTTC. The chain carries TRBV6-6 and TRBJ1-2, with no clear D. Germline V gene lookup returns CDR1 MNHNY and CDR2 SVGAGI (reference sequence). V lost 7 bases and J 4 bases, leaving 19 bases between the germline ends. This CDR3 spans 15 amino acids.

This chain connects TRBV5-1 to TRBJ1-1, with 10 positions matching TRBD1. The CDR3 covers 16 residues. V was pared by 1 base and J by 8 bases, with 11 bases of the junction left unmatched. Germline V CDR1 and CDR2: SGHRS, YFSETQ. CDR3 nucleotide sequence: TGCGCCAGCAGCTTGAGGACAGGGGGGCGCTTAGGAGAAGCTTTCTTT. Amino acids: CASSLRTGGRLGEAFF.

In DNA form, the CDR3 reads TGTGCCAGCAGCCAACTTCGGCAGGACACAGATACGCAGTATTTT. Translation: CASSQLRQDTDTQYF. The J gene is TRBJ2-3, the V gene TRBV14; no clear D gene. The CDR3 consists of 15 residues. V shed 2 bases and J shed 2 bases, with 11 bases lying between them. The V gene's germline CDR1 is SGHDN and CDR2 FVKESK.

This sequence joins TRBV19 and TRBJ1-1; 9 bases map to TRBD1. The V segment lost 4 bases and the J segment 3 bases; nucleotides outside the gene matches: 3. CDR1 and CDR2 (germline): LNHDA, SQIVND (reference sequence). The CDR3 has 14 amino acids. This chain's CDR3 is CASSTGQGYTEAFF. In DNA form, the CDR3 reads TGTGCCAGTAGTACGGGACAGGGCTACACTGAAGCTTTCTTT. Together with reference TRBV19 and TRBJ1-1, the CDR3 gives the full variable domain: DGGITQSPKYLFRKEGQNVTLSCEQNLNHDAMYWYRQDPGQGLRLIYYSQIVNDFQKGDIAEGYSVSREKKESFPLTVTSAQKNPTAFYLCASSTGQGYTEAFFGQGTRLTVV.

The rearrangement links TRBV19 to TRBJ1-5; 7 nucleotides align to TRBD1. The germline V gene encodes CDR1 LNHDA and CDR2 SQIVND (reference sequence). This CDR3 comprises 15 residues. The ends lost 7 bases at V and 4 bases at J; junction bases unmatched: 10. CDR3 bases: TGTGCCAGTACCAATGACAGGGTGGTAAATCAGCCCCAGCATTTT. Its translation: CASTNDRVVNQPQHF. The full variable domain, with the rest looked up from reference TRBV19 and TRBJ1-5, is DGGITQSPKYLFRKEGQNVTLSCEQNLNHDAMYWYRQDPGQGLRLIYYSQIVNDFQKGDIAEGYSVSREKKESFPLTVTSAQKNPTAFYLCASTNDRVVNQPQHFGDGTRLSIL.

CDR3 residues: CASSLRWAGGADTQYF. CDR3 DNA sequence: TGTGCCAGCAGTCTAAGGTGGGCAGGGGGCGCAGATACGCAGTATTTT. This chain connects TRBV28 to TRBJ2-3, with 8 bases fitting TRBD1. CDR3 length: 16 residues. Trimming removed 5 bases from V and 4 bases from J; junction bases left unmatched: 11. Germline CDR1 reads MDHEN; CDR2 reads SYDVKM.

V gene TRBV5-1 combines with J gene TRBJ1-6; D is possibly TRBD1 (6 bases). Trimming removed 7 bases from V and 8 bases from J, with 13 bases in between. CDR1 and CDR2 from the germline V gene are SGHRS and YFSETQ. The CDR3 has 13 amino acids. The CDR3 DNA follows: TGCGCCAGCCGGCAGGGGATAGATTCACCCCTCCACTTT. Its protein is CASRQGIDSPLHF.

The rearrangement uses TRBV14 and TRBJ2-7; TRBD1 aligns across 9 bases. The trim removed 1 base at V and 3 bases at J, leaving 10 bases unmatched. The germline V gene encodes CDR1 SGHDN and CDR2 FVKESK. This CDR3 region has 17 residues. As DNA, the CDR3 is TGTGCCAGCAGCCAAGGGGGGTGGTGGACAGGGGTCTACGAGCAGTACTTC. It is translated as CASSQGGWWTGVYEQYF.

The chain recombines TRBV12-3 or TRBV12-4 with TRBJ2-3; unclear D gene. V lost 5 bases and J 4 bases, leaving 7 bases between the germline ends. This CDR3 spans 12 amino acids. The CDR3 bases are TGTGCCAGCAGTACGGTCGCAGATACGCAGTATTTT. It encodes CASSTVADTQYF.

The chain couples TRBV9 to TRBJ1-2; maybe TRBD1 (6 bases). This CDR3 spans 13 amino acids. V lost 4 bases and J lost 4, with 11 bases in between. Germline V lookup: CDR1 SGDLS, CDR2 YYNGEE. Here the CDR3 reads CASSLGGAYGYTF. The CDR3 DNA follows: TGTGCCAGCAGCCTCGGGGGGGCCTATGGCTACACCTTC.

The chain has TRBV7-9 and TRBJ1-1; D unclear. The CDR3 runs to 13 residues. Trimming cost V 5 bases and J 8 bases, with 15 bases left between them. CDR1 SEHNR and CDR2 FQNEAQ come from the germline V gene (reference sequence). The CDR3 loop reads CASSLPDGVEAFF. CDR3 in DNA: TGTGCCAGCAGCCTACCGGACGGGGTGGAAGCTTTCTTT.

This chain uses TRBV4-1 with TRBJ1-2, with 7 bases identical to TRBD1. The CDR3 covers 14 residues. CDR1 is MGHRA, CDR2 YSYEKL, per germline. After removal of 2 bases from V and 8 bases from J, the junction contained 8 bases not matched to a gene. The CDR3, as DNA: TGCGCCAGCAGCCAACCCCTTACAGGGGAAGGCTACACCTTC. It yields the protein CASSQPLTGEGYTF.